This T cell receptor (beta chain) was retrieved from a study of shared clonotypes between healthy human individuals. Study details: Aged between 18 and 49, the donors were two women and three men.

Germline V gene sequence: CDR1 MDHEN, CDR2 SYDVKM. The CDR3 length is 13 residues. V trimming: 11 bases; J trimming: 4 bases; junction bases outside the gene matches: 10. Each of the donors was a healthy adult who was HIV-negative and had not had a recent acute infection or vaccination. Genomic DNA came from roughly 84 million PBMCs in unsorted samples. Per the study methods: ImmunoSEQ only sent back junction sequences with no quality scores, so filtering was done differently. The repertoire was sequenced with immunoSEQ multiplex PCR; TCRdb's copy has only in-frame clones and lacks some. The V and J calls and clone size are taken from that table; D and trimming were inferred from the DNA. The sample includes hundreds of thousands of clones, around three quarters of them seen just once.

The sequencing input was PBMCs. The sequence was collected from a woman in her thirties or forties in good health. Some clones in this sample may be carry-over from other donors' samples. The V gene is TRBV28, the J gene TRBJ2-7; 8 bases match TRBD2. CDR3 DNA sequence: TGTGCCGGGAGTGGGACTAGGAGTTACGAGCAGTACTTC. This translates into CAGSGTRSYEQYF.